This T cell receptor (beta chain) was observed in a study of cytomegalovirus exposure and HLA in healthy donors. Whole-study results and caveats: There were reportedly fewer N-insertions in an Asian-associated ancestry cluster than the roughly 680-donor mean, in a later analysis.

PCR used 60 Vbeta primers and 13 Jbeta primers. Profiling relied on immunoSEQ multiplex PCR, and the TCRdb table lists in-frame clones only, not all of them. The repertoire holds some 190,000 clones, with about 89% as singletons. V shed 6 bases and J shed 6 bases, with 17 bases lying between them. Per germline, CDR1 SEHNR and CDR2 FQNEAQ (reference sequence). The CDR3 contains 14 residues. A word on this clone: Its antigen is unidentified.

The rearrangement links TRBV7-9 to TRBJ1-1; tentative D call: TRBD1 (5 bases). The sequencing sample was made of PBMCs. The TCR was taken from a man aged 25 to 40 in good health and CMV-seronegative. CDR3 DNA: TGTGCCAGCAGATTATACTCCGGGGGGGCTGAAGCTTTCTTT. This sequence encodes CASRLYSGGAEAFF.